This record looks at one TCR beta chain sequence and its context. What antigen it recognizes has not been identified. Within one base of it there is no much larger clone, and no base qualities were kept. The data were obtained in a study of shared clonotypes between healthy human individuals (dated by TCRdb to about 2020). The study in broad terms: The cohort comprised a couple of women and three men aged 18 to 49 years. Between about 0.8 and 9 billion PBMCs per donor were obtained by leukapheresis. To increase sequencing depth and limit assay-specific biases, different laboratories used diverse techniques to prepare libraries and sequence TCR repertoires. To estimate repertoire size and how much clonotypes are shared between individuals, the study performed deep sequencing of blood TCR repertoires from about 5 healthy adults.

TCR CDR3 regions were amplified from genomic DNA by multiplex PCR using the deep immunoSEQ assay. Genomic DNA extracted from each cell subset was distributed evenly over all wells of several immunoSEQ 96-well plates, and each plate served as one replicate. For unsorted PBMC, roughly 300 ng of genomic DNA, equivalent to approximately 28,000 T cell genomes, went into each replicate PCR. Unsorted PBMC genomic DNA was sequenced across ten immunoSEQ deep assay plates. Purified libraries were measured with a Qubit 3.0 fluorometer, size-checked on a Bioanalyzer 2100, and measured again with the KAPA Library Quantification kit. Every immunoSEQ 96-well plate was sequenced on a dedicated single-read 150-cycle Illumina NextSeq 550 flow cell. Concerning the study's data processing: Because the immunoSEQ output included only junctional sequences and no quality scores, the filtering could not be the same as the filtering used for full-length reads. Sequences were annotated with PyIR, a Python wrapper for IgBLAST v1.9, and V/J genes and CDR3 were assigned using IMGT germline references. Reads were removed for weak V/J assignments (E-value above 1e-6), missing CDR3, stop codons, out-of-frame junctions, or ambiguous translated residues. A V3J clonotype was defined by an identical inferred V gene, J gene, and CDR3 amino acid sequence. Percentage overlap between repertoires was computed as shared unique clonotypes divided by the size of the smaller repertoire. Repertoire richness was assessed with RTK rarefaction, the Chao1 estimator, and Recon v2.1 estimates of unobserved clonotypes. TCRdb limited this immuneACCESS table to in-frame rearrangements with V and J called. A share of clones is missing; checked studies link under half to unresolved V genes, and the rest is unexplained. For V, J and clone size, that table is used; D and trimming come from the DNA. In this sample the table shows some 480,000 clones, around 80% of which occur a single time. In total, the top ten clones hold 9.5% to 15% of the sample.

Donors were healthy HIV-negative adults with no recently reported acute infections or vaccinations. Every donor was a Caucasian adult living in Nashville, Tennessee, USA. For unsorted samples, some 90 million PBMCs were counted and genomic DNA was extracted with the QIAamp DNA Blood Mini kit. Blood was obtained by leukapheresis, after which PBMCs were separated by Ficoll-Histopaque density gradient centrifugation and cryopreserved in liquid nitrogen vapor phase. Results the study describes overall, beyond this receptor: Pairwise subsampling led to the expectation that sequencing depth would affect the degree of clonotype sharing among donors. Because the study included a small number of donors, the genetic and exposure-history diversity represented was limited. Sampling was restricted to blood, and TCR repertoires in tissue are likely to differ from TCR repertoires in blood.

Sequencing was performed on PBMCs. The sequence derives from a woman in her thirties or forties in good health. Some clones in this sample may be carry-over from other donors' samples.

The encoded CDR3 is CASSFSGLRGNNQPQHF. Read as DNA, the sequence is TGTGCCAGCAGTTTTTCTGGGCTCCGGGGTAACAATCAGCCCCAGCATTTT. Recombination joined TRBV27 with TRBJ1-5, with the D gene too uncertain to name. The CDR3 spans 17 residues, from the cysteine through the phenylalanine. Of all the DNA, just the CDR3 is kept, 51 bases in frame from base 1. The germline V gene (reference sequence) specifies MNHEY as CDR1 and SMNVEV as CDR2. The trim is 3 bases for V and 3 bases for J, with a gap of 18 bases between the germline ends.